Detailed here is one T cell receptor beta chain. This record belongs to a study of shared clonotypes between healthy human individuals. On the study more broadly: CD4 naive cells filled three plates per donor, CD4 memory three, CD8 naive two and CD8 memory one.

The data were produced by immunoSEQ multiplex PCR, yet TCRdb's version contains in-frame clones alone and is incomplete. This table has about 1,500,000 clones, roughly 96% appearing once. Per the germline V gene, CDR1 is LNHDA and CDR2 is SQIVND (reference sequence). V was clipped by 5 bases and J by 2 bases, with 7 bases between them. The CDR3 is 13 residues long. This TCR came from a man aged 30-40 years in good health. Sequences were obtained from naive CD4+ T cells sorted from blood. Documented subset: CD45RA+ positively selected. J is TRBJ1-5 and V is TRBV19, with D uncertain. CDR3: CASSFSGNQPQHF. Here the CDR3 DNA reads TGTGCCAGTAGTTTTTCAGGCAATCAGCCCCAGCATTTT.